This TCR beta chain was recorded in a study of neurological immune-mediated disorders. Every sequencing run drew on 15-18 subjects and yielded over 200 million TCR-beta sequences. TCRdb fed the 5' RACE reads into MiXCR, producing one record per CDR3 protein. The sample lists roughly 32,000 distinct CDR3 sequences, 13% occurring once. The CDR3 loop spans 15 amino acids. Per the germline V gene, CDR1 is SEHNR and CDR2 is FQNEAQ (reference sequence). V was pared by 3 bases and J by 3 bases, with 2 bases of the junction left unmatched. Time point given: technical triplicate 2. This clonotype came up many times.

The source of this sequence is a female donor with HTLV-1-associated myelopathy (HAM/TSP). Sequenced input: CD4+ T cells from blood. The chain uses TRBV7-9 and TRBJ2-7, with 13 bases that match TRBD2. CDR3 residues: CASSFGLAGDYEQYF. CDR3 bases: TGTGCCAGCAGCTTCGGACTAGCGGGGGACTACGAGCAGTACTTC.